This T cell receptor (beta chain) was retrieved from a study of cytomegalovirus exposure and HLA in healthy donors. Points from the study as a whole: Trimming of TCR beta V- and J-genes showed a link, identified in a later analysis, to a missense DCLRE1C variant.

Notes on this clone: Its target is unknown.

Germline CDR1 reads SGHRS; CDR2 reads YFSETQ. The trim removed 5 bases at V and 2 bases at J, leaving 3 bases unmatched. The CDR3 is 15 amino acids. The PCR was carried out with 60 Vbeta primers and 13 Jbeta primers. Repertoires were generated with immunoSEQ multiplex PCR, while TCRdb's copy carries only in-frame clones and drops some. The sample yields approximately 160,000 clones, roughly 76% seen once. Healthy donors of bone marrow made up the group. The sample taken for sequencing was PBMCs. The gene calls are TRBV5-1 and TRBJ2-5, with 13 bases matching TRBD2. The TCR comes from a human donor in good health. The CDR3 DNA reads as TGCGCCAGCAGGGCGGGACTAGCGGGGCAAGAGACCCAGTACTTC. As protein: CASRAGLAGQETQYF.